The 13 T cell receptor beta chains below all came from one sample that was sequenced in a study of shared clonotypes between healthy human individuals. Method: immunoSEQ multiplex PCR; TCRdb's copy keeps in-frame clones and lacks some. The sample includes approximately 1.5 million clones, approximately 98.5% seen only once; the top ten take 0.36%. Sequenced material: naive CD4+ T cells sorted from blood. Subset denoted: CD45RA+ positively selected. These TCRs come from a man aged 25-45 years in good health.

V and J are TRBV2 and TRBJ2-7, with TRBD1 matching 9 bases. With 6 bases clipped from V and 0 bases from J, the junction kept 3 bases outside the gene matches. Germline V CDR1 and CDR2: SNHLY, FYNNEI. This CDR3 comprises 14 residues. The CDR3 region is CASRPTGGSYEQYF. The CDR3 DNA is TGTGCCAGCAGGCCGACAGGGGGCTCCTACGAGCAGTACTTC.

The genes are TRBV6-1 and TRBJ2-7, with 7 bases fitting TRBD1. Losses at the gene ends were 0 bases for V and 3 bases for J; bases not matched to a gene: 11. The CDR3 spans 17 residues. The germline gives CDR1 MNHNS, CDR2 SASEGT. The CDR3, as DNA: TGTGCCAGCAGTGAAGCCACCCTCGGGACAGATTACTACGAGCAGTACTTC. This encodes CASSEATLGTDYYEQYF.

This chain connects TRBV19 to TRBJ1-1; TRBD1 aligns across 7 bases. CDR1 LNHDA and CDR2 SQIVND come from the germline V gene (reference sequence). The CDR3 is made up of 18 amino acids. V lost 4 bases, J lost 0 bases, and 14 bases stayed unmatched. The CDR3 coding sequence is TGTGCCAGTAGTAGAAGACAGGGATGGGGGGGAGTGAACACTGAAGCTTTCTTT. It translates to CASSRRQGWGGVNTEAFF.

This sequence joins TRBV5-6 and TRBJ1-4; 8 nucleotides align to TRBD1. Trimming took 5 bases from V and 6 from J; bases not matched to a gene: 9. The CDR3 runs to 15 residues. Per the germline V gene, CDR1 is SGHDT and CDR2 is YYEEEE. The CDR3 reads CASRDRDRSHEKLFF. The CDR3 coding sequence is TGTGCCAGCAGGGACAGGGACAGATCCCATGAAAAACTGTTTTTT.

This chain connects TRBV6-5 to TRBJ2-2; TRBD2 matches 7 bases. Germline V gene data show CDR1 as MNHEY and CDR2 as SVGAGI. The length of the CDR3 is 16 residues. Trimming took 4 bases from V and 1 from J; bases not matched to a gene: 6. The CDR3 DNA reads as TGTGCCAGCAGTTTCCAGCGGGGCCTGAACACCGGGGAGCTGTTTTTT. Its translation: CASSFQRGLNTGELFF.

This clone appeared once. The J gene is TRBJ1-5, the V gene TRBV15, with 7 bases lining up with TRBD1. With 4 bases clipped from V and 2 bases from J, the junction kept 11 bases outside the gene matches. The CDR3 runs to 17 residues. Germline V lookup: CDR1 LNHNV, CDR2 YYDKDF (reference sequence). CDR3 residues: CATSTFKGALGNQPQHF. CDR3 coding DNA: TGTGCCACCAGCACCTTTAAGGGGGCTCTAGGCAATCAGCCCCAGCATTTT.

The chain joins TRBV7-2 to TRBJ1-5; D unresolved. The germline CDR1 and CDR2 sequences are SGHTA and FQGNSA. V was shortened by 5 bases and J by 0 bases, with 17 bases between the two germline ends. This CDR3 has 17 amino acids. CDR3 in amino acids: CASSPRADVYSNQPQHF. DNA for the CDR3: TGTGCCAGCAGCCCCCGGGCGGACGTCTATAGCAATCAGCCCCAGCATTTT.

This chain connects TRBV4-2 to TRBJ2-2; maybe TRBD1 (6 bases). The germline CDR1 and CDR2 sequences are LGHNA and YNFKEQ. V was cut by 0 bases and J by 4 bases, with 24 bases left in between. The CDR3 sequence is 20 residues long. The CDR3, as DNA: TGTGCCAGCAGCCAAGAGGTACGGACAGATCACGTAGCTAGCACCGGGGAGCTGTTTTTT. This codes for CASSQEVRTDHVASTGELFF.

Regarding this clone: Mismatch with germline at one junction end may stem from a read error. The CDR3 region has the DNA TGTGCCATCAGTCAGTCAGAGGGAGGGTTAAATGAGCAGTTCTTC. It encodes CAISQSEGGLNEQFF. V usage is TRBV10-3 and J usage is TRBJ2-1; TRBD2 matches at 7 bases. In germline, CDR1 is ENHRY, CDR2 SYGVKD. This CDR3 has 15 amino acids.

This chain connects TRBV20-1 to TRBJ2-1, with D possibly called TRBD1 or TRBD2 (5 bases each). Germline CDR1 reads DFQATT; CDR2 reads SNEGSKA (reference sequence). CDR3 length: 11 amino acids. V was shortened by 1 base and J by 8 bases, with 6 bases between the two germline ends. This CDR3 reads CSARAGHEQFF. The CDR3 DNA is TGCAGTGCTAGAGCGGGGCATGAGCAGTTCTTC.

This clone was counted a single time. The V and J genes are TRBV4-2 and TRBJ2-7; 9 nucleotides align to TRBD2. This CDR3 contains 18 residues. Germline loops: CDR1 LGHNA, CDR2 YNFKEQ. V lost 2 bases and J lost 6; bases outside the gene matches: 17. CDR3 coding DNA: TGTGCCAGCAGCCAACGCGAAATAGCGGGAGAGCGTGCCCGCGAGCAGTACTTC. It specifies CASSQREIAGERAREQYF.

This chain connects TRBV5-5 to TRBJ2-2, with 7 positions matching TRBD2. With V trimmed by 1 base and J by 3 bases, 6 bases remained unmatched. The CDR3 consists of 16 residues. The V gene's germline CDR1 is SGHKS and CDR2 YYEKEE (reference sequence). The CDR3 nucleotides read TGTGCCAGCAGCTTGCGTGGGAGGGCCTACACCGGGGAGCTGTTTTTT. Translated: CASSLRGRAYTGELFF.

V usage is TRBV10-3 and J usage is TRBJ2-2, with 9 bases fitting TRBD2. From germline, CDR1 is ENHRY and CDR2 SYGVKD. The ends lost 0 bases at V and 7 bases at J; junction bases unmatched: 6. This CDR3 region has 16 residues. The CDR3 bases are TGTGCCATCAGTGAGTCGATAGCGGGAGTTGGCGGGGAGCTGTTTTTT. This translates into CAISESIAGVGGELFF.